One and the same sample provided the 16 T cell receptor beta chains below, sequenced in a study of shared clonotypes between healthy human individuals. Using immunoSEQ multiplex PCR, the repertoire was profiled, and TCRdb retains in-frame clones only, with some absent. The table shows hundreds of thousands of clones, with roughly 95% occurring only once. CD45RO-negative CD8 cells positively selected for CCR7 made up the naive population, which excluded terminally differentiated effector memory CD45RA+ cells. Sample: naive CD8+ T cells sorted from blood. These receptors came from a woman aged 25 to 39 in good health.

The J gene is TRBJ2-7, the V gene TRBV2, with 11 bases lining up with TRBD1. CDR1 and CDR2 (germline): SNHLY, FYNNEI. The CDR3 has 16 amino acids. V gave up 6 bases and J gave up 0 bases; unmatched junction bases: 7. In DNA, the CDR3 is TGTGCCAGCAGGGGTCCGGGACAGGGGGTCTCCTACGAGCAGTACTTC. The encoded protein is CASRGPGQGVSYEQYF.

The V call is TRBV29-1, the J call TRBJ1-4; possibly TRBD1 for D (5 bases). Deletions cut 5 bases from V and 8 bases from J, with 12 bases between. The CDR3 consists of 12 residues. CDR1 is SQVTM, CDR2 ANQGSEA, per germline. CDR3: CSVLQGGEKLFF. The CDR3 DNA reads TGCAGCGTTCTCCAGGGTGGGGAAAAACTGTTTTTT.

V usage is TRBV19 and J usage is TRBJ1-1; TRBD1 is a possible D gene (6 bases). V lost 5 bases, J lost 3 bases, and 13 bases lay in between. The CDR3 consists of 14 residues. CDR1 LNHDA and CDR2 SQIVND come from the germline V gene (reference sequence). The CDR3 DNA is TGTGCCAGTAGTCCCGGGGGCGAGTACACTGAAGCTTTCTTT. Amino acid sequence: CASSPGGEYTEAFF.

In this sample, this clone turned up once. The CDR3 bases are TGTGCCAGCAAAACAGGGTTATTGGGTCAGCCCCAGCATTTT. It yields the protein CASKTGLLGQPQHF. The chain combines TRBV28 with TRBJ1-5; D is perhaps TRBD1 (6 bases). Germline CDR1 reads MDHEN; CDR2 reads SYDVKM. CDR3 length: 14 amino acids. Between the trimmed V and J ends, which lost 7 bases and 6 bases, there was a span of 16 bases.

This chain joins TRBV28 and TRBJ2-3; D is unclear. Between the trimmed V and J ends, which lost 2 bases and 2 bases, there was a span of 5 bases. The CDR3 is made up of 13 amino acids. The germline gives CDR1 MDHEN, CDR2 SYDVKM. The DNA for the CDR3 is TGTGCCAGCAGTTTAATGTTCACAGATACGCAGTATTTT. It encodes CASSLMFTDTQYF.

The chain combines TRBV27 with TRBJ2-1; 10 bases match TRBD2. J was trimmed by 0 bases and V by 5 bases; bases with no gene match: 4. The CDR3 totals 16 residues. The germline V gene encodes CDR1 MNHEY and CDR2 SMNVEV (reference sequence). The CDR3 DNA follows: TGTGCCAGCAGTCTAAGCGGGAGGGTCTCCTACAATGAGCAGTTCTTC. Amino acids: CASSLSGRVSYNEQFF.

V is TRBV28 and J is TRBJ1-5; TRBD1 matches at 7 bases. The length of the CDR3 is 15 residues. From germline, CDR1 is MDHEN and CDR2 SYDVKM. V shed 3 bases and J 0 bases; nucleotides not matched to a gene: 2. CDR3 bases: TGTGCCAGCAGTTTGGGGACAGTTAGCAATCAGCCCCAGCATTTT. The encoded protein is CASSLGTVSNQPQHF.

The rearrangement joins TRBV6-6 to TRBJ1-4; D is perhaps TRBD1 (5 bases). CDR1 is MNHNY, CDR2 SVGAGI, per germline (reference sequence). The CDR3 length is 13 residues. V lost 6 bases to trimming and J lost 7 bases, with 12 bases between them. The CDR3 DNA reads TGTGCCAGCAGCGGGGGGGGGAGTGAAAAACTGTTTTTT. Its translation: CASSGGGSEKLFF.

The CDR3 here is CASSEGVFLGQANEKLFF. Written as DNA, the CDR3 is TGTGCCAGCAGTGAAGGCGTATTCCTCGGACAGGCAAATGAAAAACTGTTTTTT. The chain joins TRBV6-1 to TRBJ1-4; 7 nucleotides match TRBD1. The J segment lost 5 bases and the V segment lost 1 base, leaving 13 bases of the junction unmatched. The V gene's germline CDR1 is MNHNS and CDR2 SASEGT. The CDR3 is 18 amino acids.

The chain carries TRBV30 and TRBJ1-1, with D perhaps TRBD1 (5 bases). This CDR3 region has 13 residues. The V end lost 5 bases, the J end lost 0 bases, and 10 bases lay between the germline ends. In germline, CDR1 is GTSNPN, CDR2 SVGIG (reference sequence). The CDR3 DNA reads TGTGCCTGGGGGCGGACAATGAACACTGAAGCTTTCTTT. Residues: CAWGRTMNTEAFF.

The chain links TRBV4-1 to TRBJ1-1, with TRBD1 matching 12 bases. Germline V gives CDR1 MGHRA, CDR2 YSYEKL. The V segment lost 4 bases and the J segment 4 bases; nucleotides outside the gene matches: 19. This CDR3 has 20 residues. CDR3 residues: CASSPTSVGTGGPLGTEAFF. Written as DNA, the CDR3 is TGCGCCAGCAGCCCCACAAGCGTAGGGACAGGGGGCCCCCTGGGCACTGAAGCTTTCTTT.

The chain uses TRBV4-1 and TRBJ2-1; the match to TRBD2 covers 13 bases. The CDR3 covers 17 residues. Looked up from germline, CDR1 is MGHRA and CDR2 is YSYEKL. V dropped 3 bases and J dropped 5; count of bases not matched to a gene: 7. The CDR3 sequence is CASSQGTSGVLNNEQFF. CDR3 DNA: TGCGCCAGCAGCCAGGGGACTAGCGGGGTCTTAAACAATGAGCAGTTCTTC.

This chain links TRBV13 with TRBJ1-2; 10 nucleotides match TRBD1. CDR3 length equals 13 residues. The trim removed 4 bases at V and 6 bases at J, leaving 2 bases unmatched. Germline CDR1 is PRHDT and CDR2 is FYEKMQ (reference sequence). The CDR3 DNA reads TGTGCCAGCAGCTATGGACAGGGGGATGGCTACACCTTC. This gives the protein CASSYGQGDGYTF.

Here the CDR3 reads CASSLYQGREAFF. In DNA, the CDR3 is TGTGCCAGCAGTTTATACCAGGGACGTGAAGCTTTCTTT. The V call is TRBV7-9, the J call TRBJ1-1; possible D gene TRBD1, 5 bases. The CDR3 is made up of 13 amino acids. CDR1 and CDR2 (germline): SEHNR, FQNEAQ (reference sequence). The germline V and J ends were trimmed by 6 bases and 7 bases, with 15 bases remaining between them.

This clone occurred once. The chain links TRBV27 to TRBJ1-4, with a possible D match to TRBD1 (6 bases). Deletions cut 4 bases from V and 4 bases from J, with 10 bases between. The CDR3 is made up of 14 amino acids. Looked up from germline, CDR1 is MNHEY and CDR2 is SMNVEV (reference sequence). The CDR3 spells CASSSQGFNEKLFF. The CDR3 DNA is TGTGCCAGCAGTTCACAGGGATTTAATGAAAAACTGTTTTTT.

The DNA of the CDR3 is TGTGCCAGCAGCTTGGAGGGACAGGGGTCGCACGAGCAGTACTTC. This codes for CASSLEGQGSHEQYF. The genes are TRBV5-4 and TRBJ2-7, with 10 positions matching TRBD1. This CDR3 contains 15 residues. Germline V gene data show CDR1 as SGHNT and CDR2 as YYREEE (reference sequence). Trimming took 0 bases from V and 5 from J; bases not matched to a gene: 5.